These T cell receptor beta chains were read from a single sample in a study of vaccination and CD4 T cells after COVID-19. TCRdb re-derived calls from the PCR reads in MiXCR, one entry per CDR3 protein. The table has 10,000 to 15,000 distinct CDR3 sequences, about 74% seen once. Antigens for these TCRs are unknown. Sequenced material: CD4+ T cells from blood, cultured in vitro, taken after SARS-CoV-2 vaccination. These receptors were taken from a human donor who received a COVID-19 vaccine. The CDR3 runs from the conserved cysteine through the conserved F or W. A D gene is named only where the DNA matches it firmly. Size is omitted from some rows. Given values are once, few, many or a class for expanded clones.

TRBD1	TRBV12-3/TRBV12-4	TRBJ1-6	medium-sized	TGTGCCAGCAGTCGGACAGGCACGAAGAGCTCCTATAATTCACCCCTCCACTTT	CASSRTGTKSSYNSPLHF
.	TRBV6-2/TRBV6-3	TRBJ2-2	.	TGTGCCAGCAGTTACTCAGGGGAGACCGGGGAGCTGTTTTTT	CASSYSGETGELFF
TRBD1	TRBV5-1	TRBJ1-6	.	TGCGCCAGCAGCTTCGGGACAGGGGGCAATCTACTATATAATTCACCCCTCCACTTT	CASSFGTGGNLLYNSPLHF
TRBD1	TRBV20-1	TRBJ2-1	.	TGCAGTGCTTGTCCGGGACAGGGCAACAATGAGCAGTTCTTC	CSACPGQGNNEQFF
.	TRBV30	TRBJ2-1	.	TGTGCCTGGAGTACCGGCTCAAGCTCCTACAATGAGCAGTTCTTC	CAWSTGSSSYNEQFF
TRBD2	TRBV30	TRBJ2-1	.	TGTGCCTGGAGTCGACTAGCGGGGGGGCTCAATGAGCAGTTCTTC	CAWSRLAGGLNEQFF
.	TRBV20-1	TRBJ1-4	.	TGCAGTGCCTCTGGACGGGCTAATGAAAAACTGTTTTTT	CSASGRANEKLFF
.	TRBV19	TRBJ1-3	.	TGTGCCAGTAGCCTTCGCCCCCACAGCTCTGGAAACACCATATATTTT	CASSLRPHSSGNTIYF
.	TRBV11-3	TRBJ1-2	.	TGTGCCAGCAGTCCCACCCCGACAGCTAACTATGGCTACACCTTC	CASSPTPTANYGYTF
.	TRBV20-1	TRBJ1-5	medium-sized	TGCAGTGCAGGCGGGGCAGGGATAGGTGTTCAGCCCCAGCATTTT	CSAGGAGIGVQPQHF
TRBD2	TRBV24-1	TRBJ2-5	.	TGTGCCACCAGTGACCCGGGACTAGCTGACGAGACCCAGTACTTC	CATSDPGLADETQYF
.	TRBV20-1	TRBJ2-6	few	TGCAGTGCTAGAGAAGCTCGACAGGCGAGCTCTGGGGCCAACGTCCTGACTTTC	CSAREARQASSGANVLTF
TRBD2	TRBV20-1	TRBJ2-5	.	TGCAGTGCTCTTAGCGGGGGGGCCCGAGAGACCCAGTACTTC	CSALSGGARETQYF
TRBD2	TRBV6-1	TRBJ2-1	.	TGTGCCAGCAGTGATAGCGGGGGGCCGGGTGAGCAGTTCTTC	CASSDSGGPGEQFF
TRBD1	TRBV27	TRBJ1-2	.	TGTGCCAGCAGCAGTCCCGGGACAGGGAAGCATGGCTACACCTTC	CASSSPGTGKHGYTF
.	TRBV30	TRBJ1-6	few	TGTGCCTGGGCCGCCGAGGCACTCTATAATTCACCCCTCCACTTT	CAWAAEALYNSPLHF
.	TRBV5-1	TRBJ1-2	.	TGCGCCAGCAGCCCCACCGGGGAATCGGGTTACTATGGCTACACCTTC	CASSPTGESGYYGYTF
.	TRBV11-2	TRBJ1-3	.	TGTGCCAGCAGCTTATTGGGCCGTGGAAACACCATATATTTT	CASSLLGRGNTIYF
TRBD1	TRBV12-3/TRBV12-4	TRBJ1-2	once	TGTGCCAGCAGTGCCGGGACAGGGGACTATGGCTACACCTTC	CASSAGTGDYGYTF
.	TRBV2	TRBJ1-6	.	TGTGCCAGCAGCCGTAGGGGGGACCATAATTCACCCCTCCACTTT	CASSRRGDHNSPLHF
TRBD1	TRBV12-5	TRBJ2-1	.	TGTGCTAGTGGGACCACAGGGGTCAATGAGCAGTTCTTC	CASGTTGVNEQFF
.	TRBV19	TRBJ2-3	.	TGTGCCAGTAGTAGCGGGACAGGCACAGATACGCAGTATTTT	CASSSGTGTDTQYF
.	TRBV30	TRBJ2-5	.	TGTGCCTGGAGTGTAAAAACGCCAGATCTCAGTCCCCAGTACTTC	CAWSVKTPDLSPQYF
TRBD1	TRBV30	TRBJ1-2	once	TGTGCCTGGAGTGCACAGGGGGCTGTCTATGGCTACACCTTC	CAWSAQGAVYGYTF
TRBD1	TRBV25-1	TRBJ1-6	.	TGTGCCAGCAGTGGGACAGGGGTAAGCTCCTATAATTCACCCCTCCACTTT	CASSGTGVSSYNSPLHF
TRBD1	TRBV30	TRBJ1-2	few	TGTGCCTGGAGCAGGGGGCAATTTGGCTACACCTTC	CAWSRGQFGYTF
TRBD2	TRBV30	TRBJ2-5	once	TGTGCCTGGAGTAGCGGGCGTAGCGGGGCCGACGGGGAGACCCAGTACTTC	CAWSSGRSGADGETQYF
.	TRBV6-5	TRBJ1-3	.	TGTGCCAGCAGTTCCTCGACTGGAAACACCATATATTTT	CASSSSTGNTIYF
TRBD1	TRBV20-1	TRBJ2-3	few	TGCAGTGCTAGTTCGTCGGGACAGGGGGTCCGGACAGATACGCAGTATTTT	CSASSSGQGVRTDTQYF
TRBD2	TRBV5-4	TRBJ2-3	.	TGTGCCAGCAGCTTGACTAGCGGGGGCTCCACAGATACGCAGTATTTT	CASSLTSGGSTDTQYF
.	TRBV6-2/TRBV6-3	TRBJ2-2	.	TGTGCCAGCAGTCGGGGGCCGAACACCGGGGAGCTGTTTTTT	CASSRGPNTGELFF
TRBD1	TRBV30	TRBJ2-1	.	TGTGCCTGCGACAGGGCCTTAGGGGGTGAGCAGTTCTTC	CACDRALGGEQFF
.	TRBV11-3	TRBJ2-7	.	TGTGCCAGCAGCTTATCAGGGATCGAGGACGAGCAGTACTTC	CASSLSGIEDEQYF
TRBD1	TRBV2	TRBJ1-2	.	TGTGCCAGCAGGGCTCTCCGGGACAGGGACTCCTATGGCTACACCTTC	CASRALRDRDSYGYTF